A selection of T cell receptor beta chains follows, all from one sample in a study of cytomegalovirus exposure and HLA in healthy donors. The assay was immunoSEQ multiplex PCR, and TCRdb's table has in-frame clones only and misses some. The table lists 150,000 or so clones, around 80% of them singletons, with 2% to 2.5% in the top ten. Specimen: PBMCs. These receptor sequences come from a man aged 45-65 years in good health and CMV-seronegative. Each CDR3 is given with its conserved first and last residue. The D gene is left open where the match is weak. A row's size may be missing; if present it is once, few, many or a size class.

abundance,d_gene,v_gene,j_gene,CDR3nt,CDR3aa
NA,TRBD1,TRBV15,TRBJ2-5,TGTGCCACCAGCAGAACCGGGACAGGGATGGGAGAAGAGACCCAGTACTTC,CATSRTGTGMGEETQYF
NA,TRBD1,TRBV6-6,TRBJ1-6,TGTGCCAGCAGTTACTTAGACAGGGTAGCTTCACCCCTCCACTTT,CASSYLDRVASPLHF
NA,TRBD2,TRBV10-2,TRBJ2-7,TGCGCCATCAGCTCGGGGGGGGTTATGAACGAGCAGTACTTC,CAISSGGVMNEQYF
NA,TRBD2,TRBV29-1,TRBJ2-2,TGCAGCGTTGAGACTAGCGGGAGGACCGGGGAGCTGTTTTTT,CSVETSGRTGELFF
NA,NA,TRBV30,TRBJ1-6,TGTGCCTGGCGGGACACCGGGGGGTCACCCCTCCACTTT,CAWRDTGGSPLHF
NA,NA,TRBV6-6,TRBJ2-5,TGTGCCAGCAGTCCGACGGGACTCACCTCTGGGGCCCAGTACTTC,CASSPTGLTSGAQYF
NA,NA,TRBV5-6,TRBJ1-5,TGTGCCAGCAGCGGCAGCGATAGCAATCAGCCCCAGCATTTT,CASSGSDSNQPQHF
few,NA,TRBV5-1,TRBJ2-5,TGCGCCAGCAGCTATGGGGCGGGGGAGACCCAGTACTTC,CASSYGAGETQYF
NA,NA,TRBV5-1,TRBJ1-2,TGCGCCAGCAGCTTTTCGGTTCATTATGGCTACACCTTC,CASSFSVHYGYTF
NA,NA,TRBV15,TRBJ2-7,TGTGCCACCAGCAGAGAGGTCACAGGCTCCTACGAGCAGTACTTC,CATSREVTGSYEQYF
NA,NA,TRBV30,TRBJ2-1,TGTGCCTGGAGTGCCATCAGGGTAGGGGAGCAGTTCTTC,CAWSAIRVGEQFF
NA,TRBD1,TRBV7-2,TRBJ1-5,TGTGCCAGCAGCTTAGGACGGACAGGACGCGGGGACTATCAGCCCCAGCATTTT,CASSLGRTGRGDYQPQHF
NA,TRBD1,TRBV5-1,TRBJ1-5,TGCGCCAGCTTAAAGAGACGACAGGGGGCGAGGCAGCCCCAGCATTTT,CASLKRRQGARQPQHF
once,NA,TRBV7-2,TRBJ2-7,TGTGCCAGCAGCTTAGCTTTTAAGGGGCCCAAGAGGGGGTTCTACGAGCAGTACTTC,CASSLAFKGPKRGFYEQYF
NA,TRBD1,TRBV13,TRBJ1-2,TGTGCCAGCAGCGACCGGGACAGTAACTATGGCTACACCTTC,CASSDRDSNYGYTF
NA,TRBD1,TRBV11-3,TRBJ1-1,TGTGCCAGCAGCCCCATGGGGACAGTGAACACTGAAGCTTTCTTT,CASSPMGTVNTEAFF
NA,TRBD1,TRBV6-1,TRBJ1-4,TGTGCCAGCAGTCTAACCGGGACAGACACCGAAAAACTGTTTTTT,CASSLTGTDTEKLFF
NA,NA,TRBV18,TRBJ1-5,TGTGCCAGCTCACCAACGGACAGTAGCAATCAGCCCCAGCATTTT,CASSPTDSSNQPQHF
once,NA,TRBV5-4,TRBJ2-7,TGTGCCAGCAGCTTGGATCAGGGGAGCTCCTACGAGCAGTACTTC,CASSLDQGSSYEQYF
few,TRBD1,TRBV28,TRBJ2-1,TGTGCCAGCAGGGACAGGAGCTCCTACAATGAGCAGTTCTTC,CASRDRSSYNEQFF
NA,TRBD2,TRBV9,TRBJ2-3,TGTGCCAGCAGCGCCGACCTAGCGGGGATTAGCACAGATACGCAGTATTTT,CASSADLAGISTDTQYF
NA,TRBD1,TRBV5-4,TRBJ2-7,TGTGCCAGCAGCACGGGACAGGCCTCCTACGAGCAGTACTTC,CASSTGQASYEQYF
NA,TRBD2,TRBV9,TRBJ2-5,TGTGCCAGCAGCGTAGGGAGCGGGGGTAAGGAGACCCAGTACTTC,CASSVGSGGKETQYF
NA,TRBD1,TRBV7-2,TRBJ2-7,TGTGCCAGCAGCTTTGGACAGGGGGGCTACGAGCAGTACTTC,CASSFGQGGYEQYF
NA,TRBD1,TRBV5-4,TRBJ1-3,TGTGCCAGCAGCTTGAATGTTGGGACAGGGTTAACGGGAAACACCATATATTTT,CASSLNVGTGLTGNTIYF
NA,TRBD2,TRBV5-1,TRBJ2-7,TGCGCCAGCAAGGGCGGGGGGAGCTCCTACGAGCAGTACTTC,CASKGGGSSYEQYF
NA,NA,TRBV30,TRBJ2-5,TGTGCCTGGAGTCCTAGGCTAGTCGGAGAGACCCAGTACTTC,CAWSPRLVGETQYF
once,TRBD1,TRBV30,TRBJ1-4,TGTGCCTGGAGGGGGACAGGGTTCGGCGTGACTAATGAAAAACTGTTTTTT,CAWRGTGFGVTNEKLFF
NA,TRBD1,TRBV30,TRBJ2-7,TGTGCCACCCTCCCCGGGACAGGGGCCTACGAGCAGTACTTC,CATLPGTGAYEQYF
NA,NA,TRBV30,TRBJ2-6,TGTGCCTGGAGTGTACTCTCTGGGGCCAACGTCCTGACTTTC,CAWSVLSGANVLTF
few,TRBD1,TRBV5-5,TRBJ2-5,TGTGCCAGCAGCTTGGTAACAGGGGTATCAGAGACCCAGTACTTC,CASSLVTGVSETQYF
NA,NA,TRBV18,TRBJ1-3,TGTGCCAGCTCACCGGATGGACAGTCCTCTGGAAACACCATATATTTT,CASSPDGQSSGNTIYF
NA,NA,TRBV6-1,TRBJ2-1,TGTGCCAGCAGTGAAGCGTCGGGGTATGAGCAGTTCTTC,CASSEASGYEQFF
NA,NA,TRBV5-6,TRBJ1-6,TGTGCCAGCAGCTTTAGTCCCCCCGATAATTCACCCCTCCACTTT,CASSFSPPDNSPLHF
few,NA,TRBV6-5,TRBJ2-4,TGTGCCTCCGCTCCGGGGGGACAAGCCAAAAACATTCAGTACTTC,CASAPGGQAKNIQYF
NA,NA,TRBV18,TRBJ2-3,TGTGCCAGCTCAGGAGGGGCAGCAGATACGCAGTATTTT,CASSGGAADTQYF
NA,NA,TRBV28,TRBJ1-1,TGTGCCAGCAGCCGCGGGACTCGGAACACTGAAGCTTTCTTT,CASSRGTRNTEAFF
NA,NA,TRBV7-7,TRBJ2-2,TGTGCCAGCAGCTTAGAGCGGGCCGGGGAGCTGTTTTTT,CASSLERAGELFF
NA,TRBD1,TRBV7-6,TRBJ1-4,TGTGCCAGCAGATCCTTACAGGGGCGATATGAAAAACTGTTTTTT,CASRSLQGRYEKLFF
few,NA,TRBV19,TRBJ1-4,TGTGCCAGTATCTCCCTAGAGGCGGGAAAACTGTTTTTT,CASISLEAGKLFF
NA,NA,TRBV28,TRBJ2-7,TGTGCCAGCAGTTTAGGACAGTACGAGCAGTACTTC,CASSLGQYEQYF
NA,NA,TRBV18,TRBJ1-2,TGTGCCAGCTCACCACAGCGGTCAAAAAAGAGCGGCTACACCTTC,CASSPQRSKKSGYTF
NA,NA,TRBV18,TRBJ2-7,TGTGCCAGCTCGCCGGGACTTCAGTTATCAGAGCAGTACTTC,CASSPGLQLSEQYF
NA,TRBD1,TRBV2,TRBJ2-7,TGTGCCAGCCACCTTCGGACAGGGGACGAGCAGTACTTC,CASHLRTGDEQYF
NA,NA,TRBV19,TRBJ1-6,TGTGCCAGTACCCGACGGGGTGATAATTCACCCCTCCACTTT,CASTRRGDNSPLHF
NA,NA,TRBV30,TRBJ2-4,TGTGCCTGGAGTGCCCTGAAAAACATTCAGTACTTC,CAWSALKNIQYF
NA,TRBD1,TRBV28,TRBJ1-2,TGTGCCAGCAGGGGGACAGGGGATGGCTACACCTTC,CASRGTGDGYTF
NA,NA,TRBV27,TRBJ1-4,TGTGCCAGCGAGGGAACAACTAATGAAAAACTGTTTTTT,CASEGTTNEKLFF
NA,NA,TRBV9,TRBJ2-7,TGTGCCAGCAGCGTAGATAACAGCCCCTACGAGCAGTACTTC,CASSVDNSPYEQYF
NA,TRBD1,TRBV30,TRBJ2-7,TGTGCCTGGAGCCCTACAGGGGTCAGCTACGAGCAGTACTTC,CAWSPTGVSYEQYF
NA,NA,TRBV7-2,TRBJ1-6,TGTGCCAGCAGCGCCGGACAGCCAGATAATTCACCCCTCCACTTT,CASSAGQPDNSPLHF
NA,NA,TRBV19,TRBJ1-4,TGTGCCAGTAGTTGGGGCACAACTAATGAAAAACTGTTTTTT,CASSWGTTNEKLFF
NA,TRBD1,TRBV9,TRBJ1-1,TGTGCCAGCAGCGTAGGGACAGGGAGGTGGAACACTGAAGCTTTCTTT,CASSVGTGRWNTEAFF
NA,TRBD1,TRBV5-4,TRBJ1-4,TGTGCCAGCAGCTTGACAGGGGTTAATGAAAAACTGTTTTTT,CASSLTGVNEKLFF